The 2 T cell receptor beta chains below come from one sample, sequenced in a study of blood T cell repertoires in COVID-19. Assay: immunoSEQ multiplex PCR; the TCRdb copy retains only in-frame clones and omits some. This table holds 310,000 or so clones, over 75% found once. Input material: peripheral blood. Source of these receptors: a woman aged 50 to 65 with active or convalescent COVID-19.

The chain has TRBV7-8 and TRBJ2-5, with D possibly TRBD2 on 5 matching bases. The length of the CDR3 is 15 residues. The ends were cut back, 3 bases at V and 3 bases at J, with 14 bases in the middle. The germline gives CDR1 SGHVS, CDR2 FQNEAQ. In DNA, the CDR3 is TGTGCCAGCAGCTTCCCGAGGGTGGGGAAAGAGACCCAGTACTTC. It codes for CASSFPRVGKETQYF. The whole variable domain, remainder taken from reference TRBV7-8 and TRBJ2-5, is GAGVSQSPRYKVAKRGQDVALRCDPISGHVSLFWYQQALGQGPEFLTYFQNEAQLDKSGLPSDRFFAERPEGSVSTLKIQRTQQEDSAVYLCASSFPRVGKETQYFGPGTRLLVL.

The chain couples TRBV7-2 to TRBJ2-1; 7 positions match TRBD1. The CDR3 length is 15 residues. Germline CDR1 SGHTA, CDR2 FQGNSA. V shed 5 bases, J shed 3 bases, and the junction held 7 bases outside the gene matches. CDR3 sequence: CASSHGTAYYNEQFF. The CDR3, as DNA: TGTGCCAGCAGCCACGGGACAGCTTACTACAATGAGCAGTTCTTC.